This T cell receptor beta chain was found in a study of blood T cell repertoires in COVID-19. Overall study: Collection of acute and convalescent COVID-19 samples took place in the United States, Italy and Spain. PBMCs, B-cell-depleted T cells, or T cells provided the cDNA or gDNA that made up the material.

The germline gives CDR1 ENHRY, CDR2 SYGVKD. V lost 8 bases to trimming and J lost 3 bases; unmatched junction nucleotides: 11. The CDR3 loop spans 16 amino acids. Study processing details: Researchers report that nucleated cell counts were estimated from reference gene primer amplification. TCRdb keeps only in-frame clones here, not all; method: immunoSEQ multiplex PCR. The DNA gave D and trimming, while V, J and clone size come from that table. The sample has roughly 140,000 clones; 65% to 90% are singletons. This chain uses TRBV10-3 with TRBJ2-3; TRBD2 matches 10 bases. The sequencing sample was made of peripheral blood. This receptor was taken from a woman aged 50 to 60 with acute or convalescent COVID-19. Written as DNA, the CDR3 is TGTGCCATCGGCGGAGCTCTAGCGGGAGCAACAGATACGCAGTATTTT. It specifies CAIGGALAGATDTQYF.